This T cell receptor (beta chain) was recovered during a study of T cell repertoires in cytomegalovirus infection. Turning to the study itself: Based on public TCR beta signatures, there were indications of CMV infection and of a matching HLA type.

Germline CDR1 and CDR2: SQVTM and ANQGSEA. V dropped 4 bases and J dropped 7; count of bases not matched to a gene: 6. The CDR3 runs 13 residues. TCRdb reprocessed the reads via MiXCR and lists one record per CDR3 protein. The sample has about 130,000 distinct CDR3 sequences, roughly 9% seen once. Study results and limitations: There were HLA-C-restricted CMV-specific TCR beta clonotypes dominating the ex vivo response.

As for this clonotype: The antigen remains unidentified.

This TCR was recovered from a human donor in good health (CMV status not recorded). Some clones in this sample may be carry-over from other donors' samples. The rearrangement uses TRBV29-1 and TRBJ2-2; 7 nucleotides match TRBD1. Sequencing was performed on PBMCs. The CDR3 DNA is TGCAGCGTTGGGGACAGAGCCAACGGGGAGCTGTTTTTT. As protein: CSVGDRANGELFF.